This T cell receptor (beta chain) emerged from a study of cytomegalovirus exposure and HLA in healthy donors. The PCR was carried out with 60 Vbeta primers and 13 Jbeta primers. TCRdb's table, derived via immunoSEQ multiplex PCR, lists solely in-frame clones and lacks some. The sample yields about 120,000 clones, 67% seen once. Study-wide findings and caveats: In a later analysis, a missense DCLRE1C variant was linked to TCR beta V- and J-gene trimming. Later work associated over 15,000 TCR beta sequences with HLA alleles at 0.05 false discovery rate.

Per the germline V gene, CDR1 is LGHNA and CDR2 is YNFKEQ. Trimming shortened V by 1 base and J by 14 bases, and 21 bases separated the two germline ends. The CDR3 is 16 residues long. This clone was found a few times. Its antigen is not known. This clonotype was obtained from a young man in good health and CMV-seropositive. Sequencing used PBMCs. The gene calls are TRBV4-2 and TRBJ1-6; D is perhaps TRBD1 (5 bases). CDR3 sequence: CASSQGPGLASDTLHF. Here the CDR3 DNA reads TGTGCCAGCAGCCAAGGTCCAGGGTTGGCCTCGGATACCCTCCACTTT.